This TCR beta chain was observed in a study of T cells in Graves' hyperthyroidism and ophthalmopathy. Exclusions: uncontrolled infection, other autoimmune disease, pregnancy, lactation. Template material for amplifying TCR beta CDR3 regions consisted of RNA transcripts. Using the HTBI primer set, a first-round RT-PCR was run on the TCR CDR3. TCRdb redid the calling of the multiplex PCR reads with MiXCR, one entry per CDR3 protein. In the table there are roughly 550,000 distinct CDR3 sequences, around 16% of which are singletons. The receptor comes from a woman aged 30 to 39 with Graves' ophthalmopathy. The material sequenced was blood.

CDR3 protein: CASSLVAENTGELFF. The CDR3 DNA is TGTGCCAGCAGCTTAGTGGCTGAAAACACCGGGGAGCTGTTTTTT. The chain couples TRBV7-6 to TRBJ2-2; the D is unclear. The CDR3 consists of 15 residues. The germline V gene encodes CDR1 SGHVS and CDR2 FNYEAQ. Deletions cut 1 base from V and 2 bases from J, with 8 bases between.